The clone carrying this T cell receptor (beta chain) was recorded at least ten times. These data belong to a study of identical twins. TCRdb recomputed calls from the 5' RACE reads with MiXCR, one row per CDR3 protein. The sample holds over 250,000 distinct CDR3 sequences, over 8.5% seen once. V lost 3 bases and J 0 bases, leaving 5 bases between the germline ends. The germline gives CDR1 SGHTA, CDR2 FQGNSA. CDR3 length: 14 amino acids. These data were also filed under a second study, of yellow fever vaccine responses in identical twins.

The sequence came from a woman aged 18 to 35 in good health. The chain carries TRBV7-2 and TRBJ2-2; D is unclear. Sequencing input: CD8+ T cells sorted from blood. CDR3: CASSFPANTGELFF. The DNA of the CDR3 is TGTGCCAGCAGCTTCCCTGCGAACACCGGGGAGCTGTTTTTT.